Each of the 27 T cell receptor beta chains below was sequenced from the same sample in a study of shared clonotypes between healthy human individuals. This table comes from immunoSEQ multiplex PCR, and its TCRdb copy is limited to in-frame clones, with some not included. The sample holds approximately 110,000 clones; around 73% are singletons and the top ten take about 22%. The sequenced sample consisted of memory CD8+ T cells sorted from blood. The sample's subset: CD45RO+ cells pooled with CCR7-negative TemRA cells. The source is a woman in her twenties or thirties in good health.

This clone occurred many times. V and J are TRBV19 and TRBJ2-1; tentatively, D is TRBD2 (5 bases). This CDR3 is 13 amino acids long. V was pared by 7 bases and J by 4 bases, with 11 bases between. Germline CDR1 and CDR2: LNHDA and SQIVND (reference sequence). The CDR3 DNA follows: TGTGCCAGTATGGAGACGGGATACAATGAGCAGTTCTTC. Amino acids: CASMETGYNEQFF.

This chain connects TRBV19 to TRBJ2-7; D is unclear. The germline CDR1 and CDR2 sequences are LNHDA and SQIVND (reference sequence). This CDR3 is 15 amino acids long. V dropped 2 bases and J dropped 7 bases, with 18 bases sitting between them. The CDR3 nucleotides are TGTGCCAGTAGTATATCGCAGCTGCCTGTAATTGAGCAGTACTTC. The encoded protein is CASSISQLPVIEQYF.

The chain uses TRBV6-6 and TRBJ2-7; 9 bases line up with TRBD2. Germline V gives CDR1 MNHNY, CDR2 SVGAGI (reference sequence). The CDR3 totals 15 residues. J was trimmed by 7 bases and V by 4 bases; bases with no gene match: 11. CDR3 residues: CASSFSTSGSEEQYF. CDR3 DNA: TGTGCCAGCAGTTTTTCGACTAGCGGAAGCGAAGAGCAGTACTTC.

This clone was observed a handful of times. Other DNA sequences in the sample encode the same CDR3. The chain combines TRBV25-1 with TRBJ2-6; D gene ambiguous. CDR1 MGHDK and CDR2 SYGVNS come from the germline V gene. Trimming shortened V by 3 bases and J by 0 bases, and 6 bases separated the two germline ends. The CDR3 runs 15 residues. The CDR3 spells CASSESGSGANVLTF. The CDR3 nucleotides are TGTGCCAGCAGTGAGTCGGGCTCTGGGGCCAACGTCCTGACTTTC.

The CDR3 region has the DNA TGCGCCAGCAGCCGCGACAGGGGCTCTGGAAACACCATATATTTT. This sequence encodes CASSRDRGSGNTIYF. This chain connects TRBV4-1 to TRBJ1-3; 8 bases are a match to TRBD1. This CDR3 has 15 amino acids. Germline CDR1 and CDR2: MGHRA and YSYEKL. J was trimmed by 0 bases and V by 4 bases; bases with no gene match: 2.

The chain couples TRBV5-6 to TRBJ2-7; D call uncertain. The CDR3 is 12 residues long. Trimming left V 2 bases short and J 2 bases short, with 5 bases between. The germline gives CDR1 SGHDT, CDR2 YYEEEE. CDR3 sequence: CASSFATYEQYF. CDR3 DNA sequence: TGTGCCAGCAGCTTCGCTACCTACGAGCAGTACTTC.

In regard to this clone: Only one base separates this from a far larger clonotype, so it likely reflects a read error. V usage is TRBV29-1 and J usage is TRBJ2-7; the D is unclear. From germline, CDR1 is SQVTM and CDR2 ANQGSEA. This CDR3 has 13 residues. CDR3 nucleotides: TGCAGCGTTGAAGACGCCGAGGCCTACGGGCAGTACTTC. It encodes CSVEDAEAYGQYF.

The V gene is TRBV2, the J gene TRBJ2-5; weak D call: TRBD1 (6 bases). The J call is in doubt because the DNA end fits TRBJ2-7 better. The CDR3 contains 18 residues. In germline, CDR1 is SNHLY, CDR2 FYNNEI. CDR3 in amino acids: CASSWDKIKARPEFEQYF. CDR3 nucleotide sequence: TGTGCCAGCAGCTGGGACAAGATTAAAGCAAGACCCGAGTTCGAGCAGTACTTC.

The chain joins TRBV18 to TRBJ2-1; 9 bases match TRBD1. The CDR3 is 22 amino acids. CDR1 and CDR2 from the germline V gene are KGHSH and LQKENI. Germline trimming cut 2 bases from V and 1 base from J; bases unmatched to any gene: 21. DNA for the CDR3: TGTGCCAGCTCACCAAGGGGGGACAGGGTTCGTGCGGCAGGTAGTTCCTACAATGAGCAGTTCTTC. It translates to CASSPRGDRVRAAGSSYNEQFF. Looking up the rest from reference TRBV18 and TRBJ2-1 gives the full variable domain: NAGVMQNPRHLVRRRGQEARLRCSPMKGHSHVYWYRQLPEEGLKFMVYLQKENIIDESGMPKERFSAEFPKEGPSILRIQQVVRGDSAAYFCASSPRGDRVRAAGSSYNEQFFGPGTRLTVL.

CDR3 protein: CASSDHPGLGGYTF. CDR3 DNA: TGTGCCAGCAGTGACCACCCCGGATTAGGTGGCTACACCTTC. This chain uses TRBV27 with TRBJ1-2; D ambiguous. The CDR3 loop spans 14 amino acids. V was trimmed by 5 bases and J by 7 bases, leaving 17 bases between them. Germline V gives CDR1 MNHEY, CDR2 SMNVEV (reference sequence).

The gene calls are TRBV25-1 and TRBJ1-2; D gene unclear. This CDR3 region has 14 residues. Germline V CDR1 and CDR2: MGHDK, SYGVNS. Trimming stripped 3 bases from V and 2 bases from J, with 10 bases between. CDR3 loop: CASSDTTRNYGYTF. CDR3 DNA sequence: TGTGCCAGCAGTGATACTACGAGAAACTATGGCTACACCTTC.

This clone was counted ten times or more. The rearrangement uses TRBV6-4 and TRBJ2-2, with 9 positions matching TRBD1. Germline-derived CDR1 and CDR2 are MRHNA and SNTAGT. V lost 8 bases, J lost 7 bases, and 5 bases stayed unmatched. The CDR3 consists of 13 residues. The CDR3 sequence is CASGDRDHGELFF. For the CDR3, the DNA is TGTGCCAGCGGGGACAGGGATCACGGGGAGCTGTTTTTT.

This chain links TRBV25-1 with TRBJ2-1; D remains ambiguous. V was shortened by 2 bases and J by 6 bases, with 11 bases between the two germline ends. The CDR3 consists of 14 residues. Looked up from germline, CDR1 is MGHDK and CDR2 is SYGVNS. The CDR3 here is CASSESDSSNEQFF. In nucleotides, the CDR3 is TGTGCCAGCAGTGAAAGCGACTCGAGCAATGAGCAGTTCTTC. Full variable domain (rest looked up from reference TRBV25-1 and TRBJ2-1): EADIYQTPRYLVIGTGKKITLECSQTMGHDKMYWYQQDPGMELHLIHYSYGVNSTEKGDLSSESTVSRIRTEHFPLTLESARPSHTSQYLCASSESDSSNEQFFGPGTRLTVL.

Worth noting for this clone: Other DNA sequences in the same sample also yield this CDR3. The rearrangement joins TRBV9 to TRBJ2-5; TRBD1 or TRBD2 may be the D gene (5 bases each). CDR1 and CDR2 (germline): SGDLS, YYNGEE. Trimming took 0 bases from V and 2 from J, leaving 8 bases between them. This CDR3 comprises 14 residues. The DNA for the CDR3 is TGTGCCAGCAGCGTAGGGGGGAGTCAAGAGACCCAGTACTTC. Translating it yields CASSVGGSQETQYF.

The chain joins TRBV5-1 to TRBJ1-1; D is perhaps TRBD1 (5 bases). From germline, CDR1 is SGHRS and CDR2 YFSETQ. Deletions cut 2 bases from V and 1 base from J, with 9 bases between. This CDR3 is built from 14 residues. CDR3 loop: CASSFGAGNTEAFF. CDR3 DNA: TGCGCCAGCAGCTTCGGGGCGGGGAACACTGAAGCTTTCTTT.

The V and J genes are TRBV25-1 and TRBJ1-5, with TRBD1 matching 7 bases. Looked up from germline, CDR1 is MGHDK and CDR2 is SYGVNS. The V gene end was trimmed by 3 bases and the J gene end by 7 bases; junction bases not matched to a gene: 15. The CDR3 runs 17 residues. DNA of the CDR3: TGTGCCAGCAGTGAGGGAGGGGACAGCGAGAGGGGCCAGCCCCAGCATTTT. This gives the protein CASSEGGDSERGQPQHF. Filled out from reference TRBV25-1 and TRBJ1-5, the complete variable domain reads EADIYQTPRYLVIGTGKKITLECSQTMGHDKMYWYQQDPGMELHLIHYSYGVNSTEKGDLSSESTVSRIRTEHFPLTLESARPSHTSQYLCASSEGGDSERGQPQHFGDGTRLSIL.

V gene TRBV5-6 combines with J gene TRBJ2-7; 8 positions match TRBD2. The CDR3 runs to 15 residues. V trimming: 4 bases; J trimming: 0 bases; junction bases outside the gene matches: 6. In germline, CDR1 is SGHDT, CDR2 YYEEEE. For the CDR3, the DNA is TGTGCCAGCAGCCCCTATAGCGGGGCCTCCTACGAGCAGTACTTC. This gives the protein CASSPYSGASYEQYF.

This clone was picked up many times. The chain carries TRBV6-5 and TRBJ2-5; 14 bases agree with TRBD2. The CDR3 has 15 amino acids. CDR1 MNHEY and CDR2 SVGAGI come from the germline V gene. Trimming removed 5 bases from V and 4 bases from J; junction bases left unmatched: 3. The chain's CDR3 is CASSGLAGGSETQYF. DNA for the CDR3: TGTGCCAGCAGTGGACTAGCGGGAGGATCAGAGACCCAGTACTTC.

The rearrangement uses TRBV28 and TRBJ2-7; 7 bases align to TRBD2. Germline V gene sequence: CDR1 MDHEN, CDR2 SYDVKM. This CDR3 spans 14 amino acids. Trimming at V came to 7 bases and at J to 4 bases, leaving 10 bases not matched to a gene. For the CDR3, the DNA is TGTGCCAGCACCCACGGGGGGAGCTCGTACGAGCAGTACTTC. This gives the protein CASTHGGSSYEQYF.

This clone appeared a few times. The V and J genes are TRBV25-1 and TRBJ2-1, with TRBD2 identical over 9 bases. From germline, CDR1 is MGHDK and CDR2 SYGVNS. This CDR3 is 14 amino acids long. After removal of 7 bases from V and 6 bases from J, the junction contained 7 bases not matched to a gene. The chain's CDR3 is CASTPGLAGNEQFF. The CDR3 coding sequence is TGTGCCAGCACTCCGGGACTAGCAGGCAATGAGCAGTTCTTC.

The CDR3 DNA follows: TGTGCCAGTGGCCCCCGGGGGGAGCAGTACTTC. It translates to CASGPRGEQYF. The chain joins TRBV19 to TRBJ2-5, with 7 bases aligning to TRBD2. This CDR3 has 11 amino acids. Germline V gene sequence: CDR1 LNHDA, CDR2 SQIVND (reference sequence). Trimming took 8 bases from V and 11 from J; bases not matched to a gene: 8.

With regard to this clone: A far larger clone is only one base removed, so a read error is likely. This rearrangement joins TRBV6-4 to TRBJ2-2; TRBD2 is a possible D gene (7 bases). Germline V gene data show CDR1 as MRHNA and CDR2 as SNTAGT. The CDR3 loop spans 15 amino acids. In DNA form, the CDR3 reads TGTGCCAGCAGCCCGAGGGGGGGCGGCACCGAGGAGCTGTTTTTT. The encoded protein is CASSPRGGGTEELFF.

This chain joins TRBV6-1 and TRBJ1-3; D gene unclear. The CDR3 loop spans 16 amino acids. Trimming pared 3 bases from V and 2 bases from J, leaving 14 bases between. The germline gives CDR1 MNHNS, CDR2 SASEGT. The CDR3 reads CASSEGAVFPGNTIYF. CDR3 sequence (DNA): TGTGCCAGCAGTGAGGGAGCAGTTTTCCCTGGAAACACCATATATTTT.

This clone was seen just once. CDR3 nucleotide sequence: TGTGCCAGCAGCCCGAGGGGTTCCGCCTACGAGCAGTACTTC. It is translated as CASSPRGSAYEQYF. The genes are TRBV27 and TRBJ2-7, with D perhaps TRBD1 or TRBD2 (5 bases each). CDR1 and CDR2 from the germline V gene are MNHEY and SMNVEV (reference sequence). This CDR3 region has 14 residues. Trimming took 6 bases from V and 2 from J, leaving 14 bases between them.

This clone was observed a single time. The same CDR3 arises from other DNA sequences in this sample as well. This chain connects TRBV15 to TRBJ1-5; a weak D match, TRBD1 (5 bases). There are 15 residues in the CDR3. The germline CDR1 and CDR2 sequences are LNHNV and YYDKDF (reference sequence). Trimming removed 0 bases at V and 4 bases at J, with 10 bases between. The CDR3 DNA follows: TGTGCCACCAGCAGAGAAGACAGAAGTAATCAGCCCCAGCATTTT. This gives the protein CATSREDRSNQPQHF.

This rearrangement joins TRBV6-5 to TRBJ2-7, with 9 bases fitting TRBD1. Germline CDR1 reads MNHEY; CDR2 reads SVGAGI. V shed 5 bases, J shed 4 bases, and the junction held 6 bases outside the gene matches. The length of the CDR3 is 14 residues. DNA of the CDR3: TGTGCCAGCAGTGCGGGACAGGGAGGGTACGAGCAGTACTTC. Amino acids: CASSAGQGGYEQYF.

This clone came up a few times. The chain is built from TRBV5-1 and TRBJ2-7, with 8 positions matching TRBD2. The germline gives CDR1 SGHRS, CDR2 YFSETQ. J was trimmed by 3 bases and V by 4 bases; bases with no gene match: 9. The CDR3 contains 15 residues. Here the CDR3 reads CASSDGPGLGYEQYF. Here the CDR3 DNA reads TGCGCCAGCAGCGACGGACCGGGACTAGGCTACGAGCAGTACTTC.